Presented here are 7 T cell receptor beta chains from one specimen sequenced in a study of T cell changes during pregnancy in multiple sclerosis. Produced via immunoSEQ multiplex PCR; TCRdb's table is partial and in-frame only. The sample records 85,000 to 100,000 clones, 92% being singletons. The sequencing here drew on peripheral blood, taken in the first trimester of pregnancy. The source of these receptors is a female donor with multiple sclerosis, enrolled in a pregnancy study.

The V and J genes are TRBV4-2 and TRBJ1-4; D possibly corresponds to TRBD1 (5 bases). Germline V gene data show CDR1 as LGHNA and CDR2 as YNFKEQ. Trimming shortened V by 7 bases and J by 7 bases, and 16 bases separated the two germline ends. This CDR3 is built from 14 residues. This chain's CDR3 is CASTQPGVGEKLFF. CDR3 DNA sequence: TGTGCCAGCACGCAGCCGGGGGTTGGTGAAAAACTGTTTTTT.

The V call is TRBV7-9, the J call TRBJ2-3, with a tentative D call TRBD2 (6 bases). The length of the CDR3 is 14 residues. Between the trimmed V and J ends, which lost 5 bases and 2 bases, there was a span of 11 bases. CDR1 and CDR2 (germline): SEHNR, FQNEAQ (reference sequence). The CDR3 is CASSARDFTDTQYF. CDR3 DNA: TGTGCCAGCAGCGCCCGGGACTTCACAGATACGCAGTATTTT.

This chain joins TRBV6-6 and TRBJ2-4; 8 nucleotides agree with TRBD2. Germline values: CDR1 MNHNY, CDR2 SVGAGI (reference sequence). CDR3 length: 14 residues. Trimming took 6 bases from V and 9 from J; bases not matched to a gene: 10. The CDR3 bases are TGTGCCAGCAGCCCCGGGACTAGGAGTCTCATTCAGTACTTC. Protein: CASSPGTRSLIQYF.

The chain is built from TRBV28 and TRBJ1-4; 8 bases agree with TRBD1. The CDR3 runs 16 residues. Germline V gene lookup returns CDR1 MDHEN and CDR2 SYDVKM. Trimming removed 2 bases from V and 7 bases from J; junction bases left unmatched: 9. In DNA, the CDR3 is TGTGCCAGCAGTTTACCCCGGACAGGGAGGTTTGAAAAACTGTTTTTT. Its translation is CASSLPRTGRFEKLFF.

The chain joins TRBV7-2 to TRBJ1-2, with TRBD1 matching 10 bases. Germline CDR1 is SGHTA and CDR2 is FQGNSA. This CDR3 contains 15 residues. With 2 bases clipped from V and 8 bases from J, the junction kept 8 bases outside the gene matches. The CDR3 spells CASSLPGQGRGGYTF. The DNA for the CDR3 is TGTGCCAGCAGCTTACCGGGACAGGGGCGAGGCGGCTACACCTTC.

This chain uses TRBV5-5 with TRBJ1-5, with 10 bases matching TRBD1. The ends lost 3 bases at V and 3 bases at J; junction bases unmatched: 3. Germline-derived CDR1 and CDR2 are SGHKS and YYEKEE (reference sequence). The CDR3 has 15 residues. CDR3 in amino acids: CASSWDRGVNQPQHF. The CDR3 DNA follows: TGTGCCAGCAGCTGGGACAGGGGTGTCAATCAGCCCCAGCATTTT.

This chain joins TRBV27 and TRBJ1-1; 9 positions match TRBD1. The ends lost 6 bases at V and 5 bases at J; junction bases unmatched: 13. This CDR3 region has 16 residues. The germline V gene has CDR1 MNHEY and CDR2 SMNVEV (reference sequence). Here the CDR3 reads CASSLGQGLRGTEAFF. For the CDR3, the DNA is TGTGCCAGCAGCCTAGGACAGGGGCTTCGAGGGACTGAAGCTTTCTTT.